One and the same sample provided the 23 T cell receptor beta chains below, sequenced in a study of cytotoxic CD8 clonotypes in ibrutinib-treated CLL. The table came from immunoSEQ multiplex PCR; TCRdb's copy has only in-frame clones and leaves some out. Of approximately 100,000 clones in the sample, around 80% were seen once. The sample in question was PBMCs, obtained after 12 months of ibrutinib treatment. The receptors shown here come from a human donor with chronic lymphocytic leukemia.

This clone is a singleton in its sample. The V and J genes are TRBV4-1 and TRBJ2-7; 7 bases map to TRBD1. CDR1 is MGHRA, CDR2 YSYEKL, per germline. This CDR3 has 15 amino acids. J was trimmed by 3 bases and V by 0 bases; bases with no gene match: 5. The CDR3 loop reads CASSQEGQAVYEQYF. CDR3 sequence (DNA): TGCGCCAGCAGCCAAGAAGGACAGGCCGTCTACGAGCAGTACTTC.

The chain employs TRBV7-8 and TRBJ1-2, with no clear D. The length of the CDR3 is 14 residues. The V and J ends lost 4 bases and 4 bases respectively, with 13 bases between them. Germline CDR1 reads SGHVS; CDR2 reads FQNEAQ. The CDR3 nucleotides are TGTGCCAGCAGCTCCCCGATGGGCTCCTATGGCTACACCTTC. This encodes CASSSPMGSYGYTF.

The chain is built from TRBV5-5 and TRBJ1-2; 9 bases line up with TRBD1. CDR1 and CDR2 from the germline V gene are SGHKS and YYEKEE (reference sequence). With V trimmed by 5 bases and J by 1 base, 9 bases remained unmatched. The CDR3 has 16 residues. As DNA, the CDR3 is TGTGCCAGCAGTTATACCGGGACAGGGTTTAACTATGGCTACACCTTC. This translates into CASSYTGTGFNYGYTF.

This clone occurred a few times. The chain carries TRBV30 and TRBJ1-1; possible D gene TRBD1, 5 bases. Looked up from germline, CDR1 is GTSNPN and CDR2 is SVGIG (reference sequence). The CDR3 length is 14 residues. V lost 0 bases, J lost 5 bases, and 13 bases lay in between. In DNA, the CDR3 is TGTGCCTGGAGTGTTCCGACGGGACTAACTGAAGCTTTCTTT. It encodes CAWSVPTGLTEAFF.

The chain carries TRBV5-1 and TRBJ2-3; D not certain. This CDR3 is 15 amino acids long. Germline V gene data show CDR1 as SGHRS and CDR2 as YFSETQ. V was pared by 0 bases and J by 3 bases, with 11 bases between. CDR3 sequence (DNA): TGCGCCAGCAGCTTGGATCAGGTGAGGACAGATACGCAGTATTTT. This sequence encodes CASSLDQVRTDTQYF. The full variable domain, completed using reference TRBV5-1 and TRBJ2-3, is KAGVTQTPRYLIKTRGQQVTLSCSPISGHRSVSWYQQTPGQGLQFLFEYFSETQRNKGNFPGRFSGRQFSNSRSEMNVSTLELGDSALYLCASSLDQVRTDTQYFGPGTRLTVL.

CDR3 sequence reads: CASRLTGTGLEAFF. DNA of the CDR3: TGCGCCAGCCGTCTAACCGGGACAGGGCTTGAAGCTTTCTTT. V usage is TRBV5-1 and J usage is TRBJ1-1; TRBD1 agrees at 9 bases. The CDR3 is 14 residues long. V lost 7 bases, J lost 7 bases, and 11 bases stayed unmatched. The V gene's germline CDR1 is SGHRS and CDR2 YFSETQ. Complete variable domain (other parts from reference TRBV5-1 and TRBJ1-1): KAGVTQTPRYLIKTRGQQVTLSCSPISGHRSVSWYQQTPGQGLQFLFEYFSETQRNKGNFPGRFSGRQFSNSRSEMNVSTLELGDSALYLCASRLTGTGLEAFFGQGTRLTVV.

This rearrangement joins TRBV6-6 to TRBJ2-6; no clear D. Germline V gene sequence: CDR1 MNHNY, CDR2 SVGAGI (reference sequence). V was shortened by 7 bases and J by 0 bases, with 13 bases between the two germline ends. This CDR3 is built from 16 residues. The CDR3 sequence is CASTQVKSSGANVLTF. For the CDR3, the DNA is TGTGCCAGCACCCAAGTGAAGAGCTCTGGGGCCAACGTCCTGACTTTC.

V is TRBV11-3 and J is TRBJ2-7; D is unclear. Per the germline V gene, CDR1 is SGHNT and CDR2 is YENEEA. The CDR3 runs 14 residues. The V and J ends lost 1 base and 3 bases respectively, with 10 bases between them. The CDR3 DNA is TGTGCCAGCAGCTTAGGGCTAGTCCTCTACGAGCAGTACTTC. It translates to CASSLGLVLYEQYF. The full variable domain, its missing parts supplied by reference TRBV11-3 and TRBJ2-7, is EAGVVQSPRYKIIEKKQPVAFWCNPISGHNTLYWYLQNLGQGPELLIRYENEEAVDDSQLPKDRFSAERLKGVDSTLKIQPAELGDSAVYLCASSLGLVLYEQYFGPGTRLTVT.

The V call is TRBV7-3, the J call TRBJ2-1; D is uncertain. The V and J ends lost 3 bases and 3 bases respectively, with 6 bases between them. Germline-derived CDR1 and CDR2 are SGHTA and FQGTGA. The CDR3 contains 13 residues. CDR3 nucleotides: TGTGCCAGCAGCTTCGGCCGCTACAATGAGCAGTTCTTC. Protein product: CASSFGRYNEQFF.

The rearrangement joins TRBV19 to TRBJ1-3; 7 nucleotides align to TRBD1. Germline-derived CDR1 and CDR2 are LNHDA and SQIVND (reference sequence). This CDR3 has 16 amino acids. The V gene end was trimmed by 3 bases and the J gene end by 4 bases; junction bases not matched to a gene: 9. The CDR3 region has the DNA TGTGCCAGTAGTATGAGAATGGGACAGAAAGGAAACACCATATATTTT. Translated: CASSMRMGQKGNTIYF.

The chain joins TRBV5-4 to TRBJ2-7; tentative D call: TRBD1 (6 bases). V was trimmed by 1 base and J by 0 bases, leaving 17 bases between them. Germline-derived CDR1 and CDR2 are SGHNT and YYREEE (reference sequence). CDR3 length: 17 amino acids. CDR3 DNA sequence: TGTGCCAGCAGCTTGTCCACCGGACAGTTGAGCTCCTACGAGCAGTACTTC. It is translated as CASSLSTGQLSSYEQYF.

The V and J genes are TRBV7-3 and TRBJ1-6, with TRBD1 identical over 7 bases. This CDR3 is 14 amino acids long. Germline CDR1 SGHTA, CDR2 FQGTGA. The junction had 6 bases not matched to a gene; V was cut back by 4 bases and J by 9 bases. CDR3 sequence: CASSSPRQGSPLHF. In nucleotides, the CDR3 is TGTGCCAGCAGCTCACCCCGACAGGGTTCACCCCTCCACTTT.

V gene TRBV5-1 combines with J gene TRBJ2-7; D may match TRBD1 or TRBD2 (5 bases each). The CDR3 covers 14 residues. Germline loops: CDR1 SGHRS, CDR2 YFSETQ. The V end lost 4 bases, the J end lost 2 bases, and 13 bases lay between the germline ends. The CDR3, as DNA: TGCGCCAGCAGCCACCGGGACGGAGCCTACGAGCAGTACTTC. This encodes CASSHRDGAYEQYF.

The genes are TRBV4-2 and TRBJ2-3; no definite D call. The CDR3 consists of 15 residues. The germline gives CDR1 LGHNA, CDR2 YNFKEQ. The germline V and J ends were trimmed by 0 bases and 3 bases, with 10 bases remaining between them. CDR3 amino acids: CASSQEWAATDTQYF. In nucleotides, the CDR3 is TGTGCCAGCAGCCAAGAGTGGGCGGCGACAGATACGCAGTATTTT.

This clone has only one observation. The V and J genes are TRBV19 and TRBJ1-1; TRBD1 matches at 11 bases. V shed 2 bases and J 7 bases; nucleotides not matched to a gene: 9. The germline V gene encodes CDR1 LNHDA and CDR2 SQIVND (reference sequence). The CDR3 runs 16 residues. Here the CDR3 reads CASSISDRGPAGEAFF. The CDR3 nucleotides are TGTGCCAGTAGTATATCGGACAGGGGGCCAGCTGGTGAAGCTTTCTTT.

V usage is TRBV19 and J usage is TRBJ1-6; D gene unclear. Germline V CDR1 and CDR2: LNHDA, SQIVND (reference sequence). V was trimmed by 11 bases and J by 0 bases, leaving 20 bases between them. The CDR3 is 17 residues long. CDR3 amino acids: CAGASVIRCSYNSPLHF. CDR3 in DNA: TGTGCCGGTGCGAGTGTGATTCGTTGCTCCTATAATTCACCCCTCCACTTT.

This clone was picked up one time. The CDR3 loop reads CASSFGKGGGYTF. CDR3 nucleotides: TGTGCCAGCAGCTTTGGTAAAGGGGGCGGCTACACCTTC. The V call is TRBV11-3, the J call TRBJ1-2, with TRBD1 identical over 7 bases. This CDR3 is 13 amino acids long. Germline V lookup: CDR1 SGHNT, CDR2 YENEEA. J was trimmed by 8 bases and V by 3 bases; bases with no gene match: 6.

J is TRBJ2-5 and V is TRBV7-3; TRBD1 is a possible D gene (5 bases). CDR3 length equals 14 residues. Trimming took 2 bases from V and 7 from J, leaving 14 bases between them. CDR1 is SGHTA and CDR2 is FQGTGA in the germline V gene. Here the CDR3 DNA reads TGTGCCAGCAGCTTATTACCCAGGGAAGGGACCCAGTACTTC. Amino acids: CASSLLPREGTQYF.

The V call is TRBV6-6, the J call TRBJ2-7; 9 nucleotides match TRBD1. The CDR3 has 11 residues. The germline CDR1 and CDR2 sequences are MNHNY and SVGAGI (reference sequence). With 7 bases clipped from V and 6 bases from J, the junction kept 1 base outside the gene matches. This chain's CDR3 is CASKTGGEQYF. Written as DNA, the CDR3 is TGTGCCAGCAAGACAGGGGGCGAGCAGTACTTC.

This chain uses TRBV10-3 with TRBJ2-6; 9 bases agree with TRBD1. The V gene end was trimmed by 4 bases and the J gene end by 4 bases; junction bases not matched to a gene: 8. This CDR3 has 17 residues. Germline CDR1 is ENHRY and CDR2 is SYGVKD. The CDR3 sequence is CAISGGGQGRGANVLTF. The CDR3 DNA reads TGTGCCATCAGTGGCGGGGGACAGGGACGAGGGGCCAACGTCCTGACTTTC.

This clone was observed a single time. V usage is TRBV6-5 and J usage is TRBJ2-3; no reliable D call. Germline CDR1 MNHEY, CDR2 SVGAGI. The CDR3 consists of 15 residues. Trimming removed 3 bases from V and 2 bases from J, with 12 bases in between. The CDR3 sequence: CASSYNRIPTDTQYF. CDR3 coding DNA: TGTGCCAGCAGTTATAACCGAATTCCCACAGATACGCAGTATTTT.

The chain links TRBV18 to TRBJ1-3; no clear D gene. The length of the CDR3 is 15 residues. The V gene's germline CDR1 is KGHSH and CDR2 LQKENI. Trimming removed 2 bases at V and 0 bases at J, with 8 bases between. The CDR3 here is CASSPEAVSGNTIYF. CDR3 in DNA: TGTGCCAGCTCACCAGAAGCAGTCTCTGGAAACACCATATATTTT. Based on the CDR3 plus reference TRBV18 and TRBJ1-3, the full variable domain is NAGVMQNPRHLVRRRGQEARLRCSPMKGHSHVYWYRQLPEEGLKFMVYLQKENIIDESGMPKERFSAEFPKEGPSILRIQQVVRGDSAAYFCASSPEAVSGNTIYFGEGSWLTVV.

This clone has just one count. The rearrangement links TRBV5-4 to TRBJ2-3; 10 nucleotides align to TRBD2. The CDR3 runs to 15 residues. CDR1 is SGHNT and CDR2 is YYREEE in the germline V gene (reference sequence). Germline trimming cut 2 bases from V and 6 bases from J; bases unmatched to any gene: 6. The chain's CDR3 is CASSLSGGAGDTQYF. The DNA of the CDR3 is TGTGCCAGCAGCTTAAGCGGGGGGGCCGGTGATACGCAGTATTTT.